This T cell receptor (beta chain) was profiled in a study of molecular identifiers for immune sequencing clone quantification. As to this clonotype: This is likely a read error, given that the CDR3 carries no conserved phenylalanine or tryptophan at its end. Because the CDR3's place on the DNA is in doubt, the DNA is left out and the CDR3 is given as listed by TCRdb.

Previously published methods and listed TCR primers were used for the bulk TCR libraries. TCRdb called the PCR reads again in MiXCR, with one record for every CDR3 protein. The top ten hold 4% to 5% of the sample, which has 90,000 to 120,000 distinct CDR3 sequences, over 30% seen once. The specimen sequenced was naive CD8+ T cells from blood, with Jurkat cell RNA spiked in. The subset was: FACS-sorted CD8+CD4-CCR7+CD45RA+ naive T cells. The clonotype comes from a human donor in good health. Some libraries in this study had Jurkat cell RNA spiked in.

The CDR3 reads CASSLSGGVTEASY. The genes are TRBV28 and TRBJ1-1; the table assigns TRBD1, which was not confirmed against the DNA. In germline, CDR1 is MDHEN, CDR2 SYDVKM. The CDR3 has 14 residues if both end residues are counted.